The entry below describes one T cell receptor (beta chain). This sample was included in a study of CD8 T cells in Susac syndrome. Whole-study context: Active disease was present in six of the sequenced Susac syndrome patients, and remission in under 10.

Trimming shortened V by 3 bases and J by 9 bases, and 10 bases separated the two germline ends. CDR3 size: 11 residues. In germline, CDR1 is DFQATT, CDR2 SNEGSKA (reference sequence). The RNA, about 0.45 to 1 ug, was put through reverse transcription using random hexamers. MiXCR was run by TCRdb on the immunoSEQ multiplex PCR reads, yielding one entry per CDR3 protein. The repertoire includes 77,000 or so distinct CDR3 sequences, approximately 94% of them detected once, and about 0.52% sits in the top ten. The chain uses TRBV20-1 and TRBJ2-3; possible D gene TRBD1, 6 bases. The TCR originated in a human donor with Susac syndrome. Sequencing was carried out using CD4+ T cells from PBMCs. The CDR3 DNA follows: TGCAGTGCTAGGATCAGGGGAACGCAGTATTTT. Protein product: CSARIRGTQYF.